This TCR beta chain was observed in a study of blood T cell repertoires in COVID-19. Repertoires were generated with immunoSEQ multiplex PCR, while TCRdb's copy carries only in-frame clones and drops some. Of tens of thousands of clones listed, 81% are singletons. Trimming removed 3 bases from V and 0 bases from J, with 14 bases in between. Germline lookup yields CDR1 KGHSH and CDR2 LQKENI. There are 16 residues in the CDR3. The V and J genes are TRBV18 and TRBJ2-5, with D perhaps matching TRBD1 (6 bases). Specimen: peripheral blood. The TCR was taken from a woman between 55 and 75 years old with acute or convalescent COVID-19. In DNA form, the CDR3 reads TGTGCCAGCTCACCCGTCGACAGGAACAACCAAGAGACCCAGTACTTC. It codes for CASSPVDRNNQETQYF. Drawing the rest from reference TRBV18 and TRBJ2-5, the complete variable domain is NAGVMQNPRHLVRRRGQEARLRCSPMKGHSHVYWYRQLPEEGLKFMVYLQKENIIDESGMPKERFSAEFPKEGPSILRIQQVVRGDSAAYFCASSPVDRNNQETQYFGPGTRLLVL.